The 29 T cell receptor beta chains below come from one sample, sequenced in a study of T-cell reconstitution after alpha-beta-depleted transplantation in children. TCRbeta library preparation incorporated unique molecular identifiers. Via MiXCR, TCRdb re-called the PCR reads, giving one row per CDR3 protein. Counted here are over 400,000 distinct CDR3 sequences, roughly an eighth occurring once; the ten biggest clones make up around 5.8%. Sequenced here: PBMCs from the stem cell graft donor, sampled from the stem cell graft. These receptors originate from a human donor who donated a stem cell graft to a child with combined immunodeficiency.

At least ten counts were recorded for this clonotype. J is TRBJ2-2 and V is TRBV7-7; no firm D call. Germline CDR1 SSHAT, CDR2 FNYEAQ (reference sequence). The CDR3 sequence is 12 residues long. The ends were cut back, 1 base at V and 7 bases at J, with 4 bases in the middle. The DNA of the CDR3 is TGTGCCAGCAGCTTAGTGGGCGGGGAGCTGTTTTTT. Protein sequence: CASSLVGGELFF.

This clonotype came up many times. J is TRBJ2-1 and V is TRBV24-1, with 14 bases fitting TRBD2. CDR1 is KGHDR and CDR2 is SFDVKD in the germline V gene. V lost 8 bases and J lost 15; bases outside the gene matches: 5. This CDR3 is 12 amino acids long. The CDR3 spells CATTGTSGRSFF. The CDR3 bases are TGTGCCACCACCGGGACTAGCGGGAGATCGTTCTTC.

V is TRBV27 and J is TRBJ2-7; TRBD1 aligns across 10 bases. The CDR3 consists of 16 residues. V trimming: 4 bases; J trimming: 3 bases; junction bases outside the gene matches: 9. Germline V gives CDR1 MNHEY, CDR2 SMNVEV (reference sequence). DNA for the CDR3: TGTGCCAGCAGTTCCCCTCTGACAGGGGGCGTCTACGAGCAGTACTTC. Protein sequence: CASSSPLTGGVYEQYF.

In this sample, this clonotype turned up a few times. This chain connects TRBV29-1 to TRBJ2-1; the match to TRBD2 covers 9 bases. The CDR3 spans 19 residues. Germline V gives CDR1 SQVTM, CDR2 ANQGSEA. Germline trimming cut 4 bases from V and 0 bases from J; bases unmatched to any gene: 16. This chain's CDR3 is CSVGGSSPIAGASYNEQFF. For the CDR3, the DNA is TGCAGCGTTGGAGGATCGTCGCCGATAGCGGGAGCCTCCTACAATGAGCAGTTCTTC.

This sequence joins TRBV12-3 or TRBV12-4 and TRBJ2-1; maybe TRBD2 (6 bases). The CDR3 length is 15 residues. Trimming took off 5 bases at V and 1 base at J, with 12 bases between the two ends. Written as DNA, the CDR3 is TGTGCCAGCAGTCCGACGGCGGGGTCCTACAATGAGCAGTTCTTC. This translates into CASSPTAGSYNEQFF.

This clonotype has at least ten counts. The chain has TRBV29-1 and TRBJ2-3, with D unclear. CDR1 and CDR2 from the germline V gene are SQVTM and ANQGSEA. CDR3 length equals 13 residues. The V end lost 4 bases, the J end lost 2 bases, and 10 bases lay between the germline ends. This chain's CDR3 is CSVGLPNTDTQYF. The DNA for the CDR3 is TGCAGCGTTGGTCTGCCGAACACAGATACGCAGTATTTT.

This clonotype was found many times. The CDR3 sequence: CATSDKDRAGETQYF. The CDR3 coding sequence is TGTGCCACCAGTGACAAAGACAGGGCGGGGGAGACCCAGTACTTC. The V call is TRBV24-1, the J call TRBJ2-5; D perhaps matches TRBD1 (7 bases). Trimming took 4 bases from V and 5 from J, leaving 16 bases between them. Germline V gene sequence: CDR1 KGHDR, CDR2 SFDVKD. There are 15 residues in the CDR3.

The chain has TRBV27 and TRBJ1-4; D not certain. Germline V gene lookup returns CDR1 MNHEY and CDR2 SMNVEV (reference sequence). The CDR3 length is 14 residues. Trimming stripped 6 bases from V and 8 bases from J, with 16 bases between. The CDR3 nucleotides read TGTGCCAGCAGCCCACTTCGGGAGGTCGAAAAACTGTTTTTT. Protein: CASSPLREVEKLFF.

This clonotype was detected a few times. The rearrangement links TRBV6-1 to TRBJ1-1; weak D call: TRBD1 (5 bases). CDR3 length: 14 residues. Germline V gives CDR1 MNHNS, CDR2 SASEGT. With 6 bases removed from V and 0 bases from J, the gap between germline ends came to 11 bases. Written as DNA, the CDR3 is TGTGCCAGCAGGGAGACAGCCATGAACACTGAAGCTTTCTTT. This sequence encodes CASRETAMNTEAFF.

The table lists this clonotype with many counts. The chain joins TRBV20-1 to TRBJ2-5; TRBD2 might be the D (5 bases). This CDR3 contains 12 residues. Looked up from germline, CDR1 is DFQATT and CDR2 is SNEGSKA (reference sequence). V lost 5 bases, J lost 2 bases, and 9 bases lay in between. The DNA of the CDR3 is TGCAGTGCTCCCCGGAGGCAAGAGACCCAGTACTTC. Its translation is CSAPRRQETQYF.

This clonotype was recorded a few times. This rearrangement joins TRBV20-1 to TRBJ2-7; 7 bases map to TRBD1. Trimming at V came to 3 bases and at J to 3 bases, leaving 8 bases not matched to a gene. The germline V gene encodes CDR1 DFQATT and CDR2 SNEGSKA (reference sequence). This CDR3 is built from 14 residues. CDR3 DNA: TGCAGTGCTAGGAGCCTCCGGGACAGCTACGAGCAGTACTTC. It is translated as CSARSLRDSYEQYF.

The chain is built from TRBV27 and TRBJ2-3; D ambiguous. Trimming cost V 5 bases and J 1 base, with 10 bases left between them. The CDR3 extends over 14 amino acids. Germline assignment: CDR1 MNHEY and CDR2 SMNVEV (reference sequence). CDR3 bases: TGTGCCAGCAGTCTCCGACGGGGCACAGATACGCAGTATTTT. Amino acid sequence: CASSLRRGTDTQYF.

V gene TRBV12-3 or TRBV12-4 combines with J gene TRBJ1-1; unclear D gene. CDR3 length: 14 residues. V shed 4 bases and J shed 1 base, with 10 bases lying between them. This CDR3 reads CASSWSYQNTEAFF. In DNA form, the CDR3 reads TGTGCCAGCAGTTGGTCATACCAGAACACTGAAGCTTTCTTT.

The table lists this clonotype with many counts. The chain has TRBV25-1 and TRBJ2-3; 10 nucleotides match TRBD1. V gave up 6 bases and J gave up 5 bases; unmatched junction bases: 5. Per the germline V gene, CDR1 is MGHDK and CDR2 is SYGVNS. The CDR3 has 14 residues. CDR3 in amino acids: CASSPDRGRDTQYF. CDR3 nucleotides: TGTGCCAGCAGCCCAGACAGGGGGCGAGATACGCAGTATTTT.

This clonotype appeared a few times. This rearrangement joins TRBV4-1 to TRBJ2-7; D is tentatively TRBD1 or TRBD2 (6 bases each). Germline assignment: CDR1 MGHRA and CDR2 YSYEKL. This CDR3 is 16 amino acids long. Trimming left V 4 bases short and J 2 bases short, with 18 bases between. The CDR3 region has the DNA TGCGCCAGCAGCCCTCACGGAGGGACACTCCCCTACGAGCAGTACTTC. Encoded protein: CASSPHGGTLPYEQYF.

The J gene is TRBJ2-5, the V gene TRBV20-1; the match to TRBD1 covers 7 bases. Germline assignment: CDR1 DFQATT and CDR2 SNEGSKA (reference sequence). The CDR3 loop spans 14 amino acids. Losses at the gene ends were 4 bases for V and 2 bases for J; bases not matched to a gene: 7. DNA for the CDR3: TGCAGTGCTAACCAGGGGACAGAACAAGAGACCCAGTACTTC. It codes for CSANQGTEQETQYF.

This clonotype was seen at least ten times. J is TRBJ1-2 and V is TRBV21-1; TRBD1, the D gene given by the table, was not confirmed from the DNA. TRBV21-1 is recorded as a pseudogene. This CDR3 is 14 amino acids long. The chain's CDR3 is CASRGQGAYYGYTF. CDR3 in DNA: TGTGCCAGCAGGGGACAGGGGGCGTACTATGGCTACACCTTC.

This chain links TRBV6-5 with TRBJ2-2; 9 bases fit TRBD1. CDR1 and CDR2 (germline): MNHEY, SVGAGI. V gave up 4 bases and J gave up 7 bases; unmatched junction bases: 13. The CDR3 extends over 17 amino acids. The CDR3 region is CASSSHRDRAVGGELFF. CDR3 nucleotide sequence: TGTGCCAGCAGTTCACACCGGGACAGGGCTGTCGGCGGGGAGCTGTTTTTT.

The CDR3 DNA is TGTGCCAGCAGCCGACGGGAGGAACAGCCCCAGCATTTT. Amino acid sequence: CASSRREEQPQHF. The rearrangement joins TRBV3-1 to TRBJ1-5; D unclear. The germline V and J ends were trimmed by 4 bases and 7 bases, with 11 bases remaining between them. CDR3 length equals 13 residues. Germline V gene sequence: CDR1 LGHDT, CDR2 YNNKEL (reference sequence).

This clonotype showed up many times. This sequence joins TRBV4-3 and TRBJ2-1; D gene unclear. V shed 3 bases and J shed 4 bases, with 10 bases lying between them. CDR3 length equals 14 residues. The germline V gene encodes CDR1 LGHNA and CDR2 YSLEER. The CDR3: CASSQALSYNEQFF. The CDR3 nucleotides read TGCGCCAGCAGCCAGGCCTTGAGTTACAATGAGCAGTTCTTC.

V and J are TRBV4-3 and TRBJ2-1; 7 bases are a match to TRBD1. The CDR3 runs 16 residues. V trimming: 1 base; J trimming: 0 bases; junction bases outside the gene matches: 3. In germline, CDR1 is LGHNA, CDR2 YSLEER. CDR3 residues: CASSQGGGFSYNEQFF. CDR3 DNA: TGCGCCAGCAGCCAAGGAGGGGGCTTCTCCTACAATGAGCAGTTCTTC.

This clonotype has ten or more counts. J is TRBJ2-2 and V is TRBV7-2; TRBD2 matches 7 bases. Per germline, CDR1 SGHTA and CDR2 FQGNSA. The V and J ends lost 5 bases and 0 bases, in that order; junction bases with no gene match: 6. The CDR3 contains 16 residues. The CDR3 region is CASSRGRGANTGELFF. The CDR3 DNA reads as TGTGCCAGCAGCCGGGGGAGGGGTGCGAACACCGGGGAGCTGTTTTTT.

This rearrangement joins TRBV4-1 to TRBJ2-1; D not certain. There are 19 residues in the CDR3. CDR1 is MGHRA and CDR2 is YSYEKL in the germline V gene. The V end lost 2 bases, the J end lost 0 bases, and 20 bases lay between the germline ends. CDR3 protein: CASSQSYFRDSSSYNEQFF. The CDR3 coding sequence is TGCGCCAGCAGCCAAAGTTATTTTAGGGATTCGAGCTCCTACAATGAGCAGTTCTTC.

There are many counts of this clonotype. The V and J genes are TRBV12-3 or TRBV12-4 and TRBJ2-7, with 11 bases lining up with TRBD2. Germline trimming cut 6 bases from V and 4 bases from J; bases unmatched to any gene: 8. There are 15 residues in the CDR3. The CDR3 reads CASSLAGLAGYEQYF. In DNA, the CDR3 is TGTGCCAGCAGCCTAGCTGGACTAGCGGGTTACGAGCAGTACTTC.

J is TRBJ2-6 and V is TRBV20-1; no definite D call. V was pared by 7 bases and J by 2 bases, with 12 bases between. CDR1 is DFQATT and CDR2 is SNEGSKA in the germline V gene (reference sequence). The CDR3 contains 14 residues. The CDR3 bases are TGCAGTGTTAATGACAACACTGGGGCCAACGTCCTGACTTTC. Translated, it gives CSVNDNTGANVLTF.

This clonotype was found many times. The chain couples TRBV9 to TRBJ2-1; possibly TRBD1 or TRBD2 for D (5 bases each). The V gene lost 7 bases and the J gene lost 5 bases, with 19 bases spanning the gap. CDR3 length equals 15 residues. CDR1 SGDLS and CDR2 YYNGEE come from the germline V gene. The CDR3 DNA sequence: TGTGCCAGCGCTAACCGGATGGTGGGACACAATGAGCAGTTCTTC. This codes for CASANRMVGHNEQFF.

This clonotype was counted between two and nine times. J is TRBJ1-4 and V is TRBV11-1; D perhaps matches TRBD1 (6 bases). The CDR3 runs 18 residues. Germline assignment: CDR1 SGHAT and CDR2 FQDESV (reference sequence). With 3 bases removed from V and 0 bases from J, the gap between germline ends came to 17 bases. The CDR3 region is CASSFPVGGLATNEKLFF. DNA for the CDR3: TGTGCCAGCAGCTTTCCTGTAGGGGGACTTGCAACTAATGAAAAACTGTTTTTT. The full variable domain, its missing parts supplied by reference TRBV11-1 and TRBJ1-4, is EAEVAQSPRYKITEKSQAVAFWCDPISGHATLYWYRQILGQGPELLVQFQDESVVDDSQLPKDRFSAERLKGVDSTLKIQPAELGDSAMYLCASSFPVGGLATNEKLFFGSGTQLSVL.

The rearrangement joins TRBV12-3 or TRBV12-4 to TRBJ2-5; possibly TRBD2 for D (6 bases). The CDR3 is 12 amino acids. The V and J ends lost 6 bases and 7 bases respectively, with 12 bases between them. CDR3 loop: CASSTAGGTQYF. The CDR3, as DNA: TGTGCCAGCAGCACAGCCGGGGGGACCCAGTACTTC.

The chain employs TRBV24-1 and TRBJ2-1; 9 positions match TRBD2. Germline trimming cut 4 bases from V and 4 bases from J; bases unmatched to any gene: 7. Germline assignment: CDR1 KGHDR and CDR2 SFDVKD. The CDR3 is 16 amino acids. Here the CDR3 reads CATSETGTSTYNEQFF. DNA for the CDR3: TGTGCCACCAGTGAAACCGGGACTAGCACGTACAATGAGCAGTTCTTC.